One and the same sample provided the 8 T cell receptor beta chains below, sequenced in a study of blood T cell repertoires in COVID-19. Sequencing was performed with immunoSEQ multiplex PCR; in TCRdb, only in-frame clones are kept and a portion is missing. The sample includes roughly 250,000 clones, around 83% seen only once; the top ten take roughly 1.4%. Material for sequencing was peripheral blood. The receptors were gathered from a woman aged 40-49 years who had recovered from COVID-19.

Regarding this clone: This may stem from a read error, because a much larger clone lies one nucleotide away. This chain uses TRBV4-1 with TRBJ1-4; no definite D call. Looked up from germline, CDR1 is MGHRA and CDR2 is YSYEKL. This CDR3 is built from 17 residues. Here the CDR3 reads CANSRRSIRQPDEKLFF. The CDR3 coding sequence is TGCGCCAACAGCCGACGGAGTATACGCCAACCAGATGAAAAACTGTTTTTT.

This chain's CDR3 is CASSQVWKRGGDTQYF. The CDR3 bases are TGTGCCAGCAGCCAAGTTTGGAAACGGGGGGGAGATACGCAGTATTTT. The chain combines TRBV4-2 with TRBJ2-3, with 8 positions matching TRBD2. This CDR3 is 16 amino acids long. Germline trimming cut 1 base from V and 5 bases from J; bases unmatched to any gene: 8. Germline loops: CDR1 LGHNA, CDR2 YNFKEQ.

The V call is TRBV18, the J call TRBJ1-4, with D possibly matching TRBD1 (6 bases). CDR1 and CDR2 from the germline V gene are KGHSH and LQKENI. V was clipped by 3 bases and J by 7 bases, with 21 bases between them. The CDR3 runs to 17 residues. The CDR3 here is CASSPVGQRGGGEKLFF. For the CDR3, the DNA is TGTGCCAGCTCACCGGTGGGACAAAGGGGTGGTGGTGAAAAACTGTTTTTT. Full variable domain (missing parts from reference TRBV18 and TRBJ1-4): NAGVMQNPRHLVRRRGQEARLRCSPMKGHSHVYWYRQLPEEGLKFMVYLQKENIIDESGMPKERFSAEFPKEGPSILRIQQVVRGDSAAYFCASSPVGQRGGGEKLFFGSGTQLSVL.

This clone has only a few counts. The chain is built from TRBV3-1 (or the pseudogene TRBV3-2) and TRBJ2-6, with unresolved D. Between the trimmed V and J ends, which lost 1 base and 0 bases, there was a span of 4 bases. Germline V lookup: CDR1 LGHDT, CDR2 YNNKEL (reference sequence). The CDR3 totals 15 residues. Written as DNA, the CDR3 is TGTGCCAGCAGCCAAGCACACTCTGGGGCCAACGTCCTGACTTTC. This encodes CASSQAHSGANVLTF.

The rearrangement joins TRBV7-3 to TRBJ2-6; a possible D gene is TRBD2 (6 bases). V lost 5 bases and J 0 bases, leaving 11 bases between the germline ends. The CDR3 sequence is 16 residues long. Germline CDR1 is SGHTA and CDR2 is FQGTGA. CDR3 in DNA: TGTGCCAGCAGCCCGGACGGGGGCTCTGGGGCCAACGTCCTGACTTTC. Translated, it gives CASSPDGGSGANVLTF.

J is TRBJ2-2 and V is TRBV9; D is unclear. CDR1 and CDR2 from the germline V gene are SGDLS and YYNGEE. Trimming stripped 0 bases from V and 4 bases from J, with 4 bases between. This CDR3 has 13 residues. This CDR3 reads CASSVGATGELFF. The CDR3 DNA reads TGTGCCAGCAGCGTAGGGGCCACCGGGGAGCTGTTTTTT.

The chain is built from TRBV6-5 and TRBJ2-7; possible D gene TRBD1, 6 bases. The CDR3 contains 13 residues. The V and J ends lost 6 bases and 5 bases respectively, with 14 bases between them. Per the germline V gene, CDR1 is MNHEY and CDR2 is SVGAGI. Written as DNA, the CDR3 is TGTGCCAGCAGGGCAACAGGGATCCACGAGCAGTACTTC. Residues: CASRATGIHEQYF.

Concerning this clone: A junction end diverges from the germline sequence, so it may reflect a read error. The chain couples TRBV6-1 to TRBJ1-1, with unresolved D. Looked up from germline, CDR1 is MNHNS and CDR2 is SASEGT. The CDR3 is 13 residues long. The CDR3 sequence is CASSQAQNTEAFF. CDR3 DNA: TGTGCCAGCAGTCAAGCACAGAACACTGAAGCTTTCTTT.